Shown below are 27 T cell receptor beta chains from a single sample sequenced in a study of neoadjuvant anti-PD-1 for oral cavity cancer. Clones were read by immunoSEQ multiplex PCR, and TCRdb kept only the in-frame ones, dropping some. The table has about 14,000 clones, 74% seen once; the top ten hold under 3.5%. As to time point: after neoadjuvant nivolumab, at surgical resection. The sample in question was PBMCs, obtained after nivolumab (anti-PD-1) treatment. Every receptor here comes from a person between 35 and 79 years old with oral cavity squamous cell carcinoma.

This clone was observed a few times. The chain couples TRBV28 to TRBJ1-2; tentatively, D is TRBD1 (5 bases). Germline CDR1 reads MDHEN; CDR2 reads SYDVKM. Trimming removed 3 bases from V and 4 bases from J, with 9 bases in between. This CDR3 comprises 13 residues. The CDR3 spells CASSFQGAYGYTF. The CDR3 DNA sequence: TGTGCCAGCAGTTTCCAGGGAGCCTATGGCTACACCTTC.

This chain connects TRBV6-1 to TRBJ1-1; D is ambiguous. The germline V and J ends were trimmed by 4 bases and 7 bases, with 10 bases remaining between them. This CDR3 has 12 residues. Per germline, CDR1 MNHNS and CDR2 SASEGT. In DNA form, the CDR3 reads TGTGCCAGCAGTGTCGACGGATTTGAAGCTTTCTTT. It is translated as CASSVDGFEAFF.

The chain has TRBV5-6 and TRBJ2-7; TRBD2 matches at 10 bases. The V segment lost 3 bases and the J segment 5 bases; nucleotides outside the gene matches: 14. CDR1 is SGHDT and CDR2 is YYEEEE in the germline V gene. The CDR3 runs 17 residues. The DNA of the CDR3 is TGTGCCAGCAGCTCCCCCTATCGTGGGACTAGCGTCCACGAGCAGTACTTC. Residues: CASSSPYRGTSVHEQYF.

The chain has TRBV6-5 and TRBJ1-3; 10 nucleotides line up with TRBD1. This CDR3 spans 15 amino acids. V dropped 5 bases and J dropped 3; count of bases not matched to a gene: 4. Looked up from germline, CDR1 is MNHEY and CDR2 is SVGAGI. This CDR3 reads CASSPGTGVGNTIYF. CDR3 nucleotides: TGTGCCAGCAGTCCCGGGACAGGGGTTGGAAACACCATATATTTT.

This clone was picked up a small number of times. CDR3 DNA sequence: TGCGCCAGCAGTGACCACGGGGCGAACACCGGGGAGCTGTTTTTT. This gives the protein CASSDHGANTGELFF. The chain employs TRBV10-1 and TRBJ2-2, with D tentatively TRBD2 (5 bases). The CDR3 contains 15 residues. CDR1 and CDR2 from the germline V gene are WNHNN and SYGVQD (reference sequence). With 3 bases removed from V and 0 bases from J, the gap between germline ends came to 8 bases.

This clone was seen a few times. The chain combines TRBV10-3 with TRBJ1-1; TRBD1 is a possible D gene (5 bases). There are 12 residues in the CDR3. V was clipped by 10 bases and J by 7 bases, with 16 bases between them. Germline CDR1 ENHRY, CDR2 SYGVKD. The chain's CDR3 is CATHDGGSEAFF. The CDR3 nucleotides read TGTGCCACCCACGACGGGGGGAGTGAAGCTTTCTTT.

V and J are TRBV27 and TRBJ2-1; tentatively, D is TRBD2 (5 bases). The V gene's germline CDR1 is MNHEY and CDR2 SMNVEV (reference sequence). The length of the CDR3 is 14 residues. Trimming removed 1 base from V and 4 bases from J, with 8 bases in between. For the CDR3, the DNA is TGTGCCAGCAGTTTATTGTCGGGGTACAATGAGCAGTTCTTC. This codes for CASSLLSGYNEQFF.

This chain links TRBV11-3 with TRBJ1-3; D remains unclear. V shed 4 bases and J shed 0 bases, with 4 bases lying between them. The CDR3 spans 13 residues. The germline gives CDR1 SGHNT, CDR2 YENEEA. CDR3: CASSSNSGNTIYF. CDR3 bases: TGTGCCAGCAGCTCGAACTCTGGAAACACCATATATTTT.

V is TRBV2 and J is TRBJ2-2; D is ambiguous. Trimming took off 3 bases at V and 8 bases at J, with 10 bases between the two ends. Germline V lookup: CDR1 SNHLY, CDR2 FYNNEI. The CDR3 is 13 residues long. The DNA of the CDR3 is TGTGCCAGCAGTGACTACCCCCGGGGGGAGCTGTTTTTT. Translation: CASSDYPRGELFF.

The chain recombines TRBV6-5 with TRBJ1-5, with unresolved D. V lost 3 bases and J lost 1, with 4 bases in between. The CDR3 contains 13 residues. Germline V gives CDR1 MNHEY, CDR2 SVGAGI. DNA of the CDR3: TGTGCCAGCAGTTATATGAGCAATCAGCCCCAGCATTTT. This codes for CASSYMSNQPQHF.

This clone was detected only a few times. The chain employs TRBV30 and TRBJ1-2, with TRBD1 as a possible D gene (6 bases). Germline V gene data show CDR1 as GTSNPN and CDR2 as SVGIG (reference sequence). Trimming removed 3 bases from V and 8 bases from J, with 22 bases in between. The CDR3 loop spans 15 amino acids. CDR3 protein: CAWSVQLRGAGGYTF. The CDR3, as DNA: TGTGCCTGGAGCGTACAACTCAGGGGCGCTGGAGGCTACACCTTC.

This clone has a single count. V and J are TRBV6-5 and TRBJ1-2; 8 positions match TRBD1. The CDR3 is made up of 13 amino acids. Germline values: CDR1 MNHEY, CDR2 SVGAGI. With V trimmed by 5 bases and J by 4 bases, 3 bases remained unmatched. CDR3 nucleotides: TGTGCCAGCAGTACGCAGGGGGCCTATGGCTACACCTTC. Translating it yields CASSTQGAYGYTF.

This clone was observed once. This chain uses TRBV28 with TRBJ1-2; D remains ambiguous. The germline V gene has CDR1 MDHEN and CDR2 SYDVKM. The CDR3 contains 13 residues. V was clipped by 11 bases and J by 0 bases, with 13 bases between them. CDR3 nucleotide sequence: TGTGCCGTCTGGGCCCCTACTAACTATGGCTACACCTTC. It translates to CAVWAPTNYGYTF.

The count of this clone is one. The chain has TRBV6-5 and TRBJ1-4; D possibly corresponds to TRBD1 (5 bases). The CDR3 covers 14 residues. Germline V lookup: CDR1 MNHEY, CDR2 SVGAGI. V was trimmed by 6 bases and J by 10 bases, leaving 18 bases between them. The CDR3 loop is CASSPGGTLSKLFF. For the CDR3, the DNA is TGTGCCAGCAGCCCGGGGGGGACCCTTTCAAAACTGTTTTTT.

J is TRBJ2-2 and V is TRBV10-3, with 12 bases identical to TRBD2. Germline V CDR1 and CDR2: ENHRY, SYGVKD. The CDR3 loop spans 14 amino acids. Trimming cost V 10 bases and J 6 bases; bases outside gene matches: 6. The CDR3, as DNA: TGTGCCACCCGACTAGCGGGAGCGCCCGGGGAGCTGTTTTTT. It specifies CATRLAGAPGELFF.

The chain links TRBV19 to TRBJ2-3; weak D call: TRBD1 (6 bases). The CDR3 is made up of 15 amino acids. V shed 3 bases and J shed 5 bases, with 15 bases lying between them. Looked up from germline, CDR1 is LNHDA and CDR2 is SQIVND (reference sequence). The CDR3 here is CASSMNKQGEDTQYF. The CDR3 DNA is TGTGCCAGTAGTATGAATAAACAGGGAGAAGATACGCAGTATTTT.

The CDR3 spells CATSRTKGEGRDNEQFF. For the CDR3, the DNA is TGTGCCACCAGCAGAACCAAGGGGGAAGGACGGGACAATGAGCAGTTCTTC. The chain couples TRBV15 to TRBJ2-1; possible D gene TRBD1, 6 bases. The CDR3 covers 17 residues. Trimming pared 2 bases from V and 5 bases from J, leaving 19 bases between. Germline V CDR1 and CDR2: LNHNV, YYDKDF (reference sequence).

The chain is built from TRBV2 and TRBJ2-3; 7 nucleotides match TRBD2. This CDR3 is built from 16 residues. V lost 4 bases and J lost 0; bases outside the gene matches: 7. Germline CDR1 is SNHLY and CDR2 is FYNNEI. In DNA form, the CDR3 reads TGTGCCAGCAGTGGACGGGGGGTTACTAGCACAGATACGCAGTATTTT. Translated, it gives CASSGRGVTSTDTQYF.

J is TRBJ1-2 and V is TRBV9; D is unclear. The CDR3 sequence is 14 residues long. Germline V gene lookup returns CDR1 SGDLS and CDR2 YYNGEE. V shed 4 bases and J shed 2 bases, with 12 bases lying between them. CDR3: CASSPLGTNYGYTF. DNA of the CDR3: TGTGCCAGCAGCCCCTTGGGCACAAACTATGGCTACACCTTC.

The chain uses TRBV2 and TRBJ2-1, with D maybe TRBD2 (6 bases). V was cut by 6 bases and J by 2 bases, with 14 bases left in between. The CDR3 consists of 15 residues. Looked up from germline, CDR1 is SNHLY and CDR2 is FYNNEI. The CDR3 region is CASRNWAGTYNEQFF. The CDR3 coding sequence is TGTGCCAGCAGGAACTGGGCGGGAACCTACAATGAGCAGTTCTTC.

J is TRBJ2-7 and V is TRBV27, with 8 bases that match TRBD2. Trimming at V came to 9 bases and at J to 3 bases, leaving 10 bases not matched to a gene. The CDR3 extends over 14 amino acids. Germline CDR1 is MNHEY and CDR2 is SMNVEV (reference sequence). CDR3 protein: CASADGRALYEQYF. For the CDR3, the DNA is TGTGCCAGTGCAGACGGGAGGGCCCTCTACGAGCAGTACTTC.

This chain links TRBV6-6 with TRBJ2-3; D might be TRBD1 or TRBD2, each matching 5 bases. CDR1 is MNHNY, CDR2 SVGAGI, per germline (reference sequence). The CDR3 sequence is 15 residues long. V lost 6 bases and J 5 bases, leaving 18 bases between the germline ends. The CDR3 sequence: CASSLGTRPLDTQYF. The CDR3 DNA follows: TGTGCCAGCAGCTTGGGGACCCGTCCCTTAGATACGCAGTATTTT.

The chain employs TRBV5-8 and TRBJ1-1; 9 bases fit TRBD1. Looked up from germline, CDR1 is SGHTS and CDR2 is YDEGEE. The CDR3 extends over 14 amino acids. V lost 3 bases and J lost 7; bases outside the gene matches: 7. For the CDR3, the DNA is TGTGCCAGCAGCTCCGGACAGGGGACTGGTGAAGCTTTCTTT. Encoded protein: CASSSGQGTGEAFF.

V and J are TRBV14 and TRBJ2-1, with no clear D. The germline V gene has CDR1 SGHDN and CDR2 FVKESK. Between the trimmed V and J ends, which lost 2 bases and 15 bases, there was a span of 11 bases. The CDR3 loop spans 11 amino acids. The CDR3 is CASSQFFEVFF. CDR3 in DNA: TGTGCCAGCAGCCAATTTTTTGAGGTGTTCTTC.

This clone was detected only a few times. The chain combines TRBV28 with TRBJ1-1; tentatively, D is TRBD1 (5 bases). The CDR3 is 14 residues long. Germline lookup yields CDR1 MDHEN and CDR2 SYDVKM. The ends were cut back, 5 bases at V and 0 bases at J, with 10 bases in the middle. CDR3: CASSGDGLNTEAFF. CDR3 coding DNA: TGTGCCAGCAGTGGGGACGGTCTGAACACTGAAGCTTTCTTT. The complete variable domain, with remaining parts taken from reference TRBV28 and TRBJ1-1, reads DVKVTQSSRYLVKRTGEKVFLECVQDMDHENMFWYRQDPGLGLRLIYFSYDVKMKEKGDIPEGYSVSREKKERFSLILESASTNQTSMYLCASSGDGLNTEAFFGQGTRLTVV.

The CDR3 sequence: CAWVGGNTGELFF. The CDR3 region has the DNA TGTGCCTGGGTGGGGGGAAACACCGGGGAGCTGTTTTTT. The V gene is TRBV30, the J gene TRBJ2-2; possible D gene TRBD2, 6 bases. CDR3 length equals 13 residues. The ends were cut back, 5 bases at V and 2 bases at J, with 9 bases in the middle. Germline V CDR1 and CDR2: GTSNPN, SVGIG (reference sequence).

The chain carries TRBV6-6 and TRBJ1-1; D ambiguous. CDR3 size: 12 residues. The V gene lost 0 bases and the J gene lost 10 bases, with 9 bases spanning the gap. CDR1 and CDR2 (germline): MNHNY, SVGAGI (reference sequence). CDR3 region: CASSYSDGLAFF. DNA for the CDR3: TGTGCCAGCAGTTACTCCGACGGCTTAGCTTTCTTT.